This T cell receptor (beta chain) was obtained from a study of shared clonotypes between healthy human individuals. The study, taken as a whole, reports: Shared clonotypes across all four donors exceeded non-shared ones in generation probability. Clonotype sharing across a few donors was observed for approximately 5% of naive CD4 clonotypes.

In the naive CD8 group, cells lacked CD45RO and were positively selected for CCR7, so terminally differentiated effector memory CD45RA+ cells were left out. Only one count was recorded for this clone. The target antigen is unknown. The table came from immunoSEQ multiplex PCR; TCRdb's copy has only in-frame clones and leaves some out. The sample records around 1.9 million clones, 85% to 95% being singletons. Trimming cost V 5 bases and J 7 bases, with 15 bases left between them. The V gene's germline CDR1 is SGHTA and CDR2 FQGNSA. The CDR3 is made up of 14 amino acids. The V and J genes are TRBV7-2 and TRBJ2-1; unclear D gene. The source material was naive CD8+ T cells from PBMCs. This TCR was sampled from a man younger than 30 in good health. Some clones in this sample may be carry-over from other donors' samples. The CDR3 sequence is CASSAPRVSNEQFF. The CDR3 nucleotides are TGTGCCAGCAGCGCACCTAGGGTTTCGAATGAGCAGTTCTTC. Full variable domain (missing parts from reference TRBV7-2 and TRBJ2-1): GAGVSQSPSNKVTEKGKDVELRCDPISGHTALYWYRQSLGQGLEFLIYFQGNSAPDKSGLPSDRFSAERTGGSVSTLTIQRTQQEDSAVYLCASSAPRVSNEQFFGPGTRLTVL.